This T cell receptor beta chain was recorded in a study of blood T cell repertoires in COVID-19 (dated by TCRdb to the early 2020s). Regarding the complete study: Samples from collaborators originated in the United States, Italy and Spain and spanned both the acute and convalescent phases of COVID-19. Samples came from the ongoing ImmuneRACE study (first 160 participants) plus 1,254 subjects from 6 global collaborators. Nearly every sample came with metadata listing a de-identified subject ID, COVID-19 status, age in years and sex. The repertoires were released in a freely available public database meant as a resource for research on the immune response to SARS-CoV-2. The prospective study material was composed of cDNA or gDNA derived from T cells, B-cell-depleted T cells, or PBMCs. Where HLA class I and class II types were available, the types were taken from metadata supplied by the sample provider, not from assay-based typing. The dataset comprised deeply sampled blood TCRbeta repertoires from subjects exposed to, actively infected with, or recovered from COVID-19.

CDR1 and CDR2 are read off the germline V gene as MNHEY and SVGAGI. Trimming takes 7 bases from V and 5 bases from J, and the germline ends sit 17 bases apart. Including cysteine and phenylalanine, the CDR3 has 14 amino acids. Of the read, only the CDR3 DNA is kept; its 42 bases are in frame from base 1. A remark on this clone: Which antigen it targets is not known. No clone much larger than this one lies a single base away; base qualities are absent.

In the prospective study, participants were about 18 to 100 years old, resided in fewer than 25 geographic areas of the United States, and were enrolled through a virtual design. In the prospective study, participants were assigned to cohorts based on the clinical history participants reported in a screening survey and a study questionnaire. Each participant in the prospective study had whole blood, serum and a nasopharyngeal or oropharyngeal swab collected by mobile phlebotomists. Prospective study participants could optionally give additional blood draws and questionnaires over an approximately 2-month period. Blood samples from the prospective study were shipped frozen or at room temperature prior to DNA extraction. The immunoSEQ Assay, a bias-controlled multiplex PCR, was used to amplify TCRbeta CDR3 regions from genomic DNA. The authors' pipeline ran thus. Nucleated cell counts per sample were estimated from amplification of reference gene primers within the assay. To quantify the absolute abundance of each unique TCRbeta CDR3 rearrangement, sequence reads were collapsed and filtered. For each sample, productive Simpson clonality was calculated as the square root of Simpson's diversity index over productive rearrangements. TCRdb retrieved this table from immuneACCESS and kept in-frame rearrangements only. Not all clones are present; in checked studies, unresolved V genes account for under half, and no reason is known for the remainder. V and J calls and clone size come straight from that table; D and trimming were deduced from the DNA. In all, the sample holds hundreds of thousands of clones, and nearly 90% of those were seen once. 3% to 4% of the sample goes to the ten largest clones.

The paper's findings and limits, for the study overall: The amount of clinical and demographic metadata varied by source and participant and was provided uncurated.

The receptor was isolated from a young woman with acute COVID-19. The sequenced sample was PBMCs or T cells enriched from blood (not recorded which). In this chain, TRBV6-5 is recombined with TRBJ1-2, with TRBD1 perhaps the D gene, on 6 matching bases. The sequenced DNA: TGTGCCAGCAATCCTGGGACACTCTCTTATGGCTACACCTTC. This gives the protein CASNPGTLSYGYTF.